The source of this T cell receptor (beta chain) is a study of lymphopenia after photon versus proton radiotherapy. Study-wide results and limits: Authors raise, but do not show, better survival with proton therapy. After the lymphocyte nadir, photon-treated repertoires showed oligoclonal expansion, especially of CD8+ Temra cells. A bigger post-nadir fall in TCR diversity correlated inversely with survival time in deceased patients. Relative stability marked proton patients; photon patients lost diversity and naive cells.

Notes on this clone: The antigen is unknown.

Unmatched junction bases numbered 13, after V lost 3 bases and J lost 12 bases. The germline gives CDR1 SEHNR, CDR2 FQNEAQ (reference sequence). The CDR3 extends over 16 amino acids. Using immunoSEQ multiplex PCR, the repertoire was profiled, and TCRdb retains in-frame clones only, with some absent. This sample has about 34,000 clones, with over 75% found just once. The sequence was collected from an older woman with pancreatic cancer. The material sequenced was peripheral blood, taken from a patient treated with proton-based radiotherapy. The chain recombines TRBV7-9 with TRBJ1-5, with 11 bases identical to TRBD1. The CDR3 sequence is CASSLIGGQGARVQHF. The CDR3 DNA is TGTGCCAGCAGCTTGATTGGCGGACAGGGGGCAAGGGTCCAGCATTTT.